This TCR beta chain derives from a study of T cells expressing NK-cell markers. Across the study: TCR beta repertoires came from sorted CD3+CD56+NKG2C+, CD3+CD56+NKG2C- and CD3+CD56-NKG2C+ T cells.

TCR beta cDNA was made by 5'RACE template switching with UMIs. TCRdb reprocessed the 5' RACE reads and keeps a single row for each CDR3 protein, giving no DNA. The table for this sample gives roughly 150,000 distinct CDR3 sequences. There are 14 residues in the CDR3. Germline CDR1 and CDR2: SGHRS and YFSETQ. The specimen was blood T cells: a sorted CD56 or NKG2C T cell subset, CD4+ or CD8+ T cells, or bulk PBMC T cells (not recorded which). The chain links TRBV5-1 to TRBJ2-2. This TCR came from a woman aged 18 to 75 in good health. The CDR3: CASSLGHQPGELFF.